The 18 T cell receptor beta chains below come from one sample, sequenced in a study of T cells in localized non-small cell lung cancer. Assay used: immunoSEQ multiplex PCR; TCRdb lists only in-frame clones, some missing. This sample has about 35,000 clones, with approximately 80% found just once. The sample consisted of peripheral blood, taken before any cancer treatment. The receptors stem from a male donor aged 60 or older with stage III squamous cell lung carcinoma.

This clone was picked up a small number of times. J is TRBJ2-7 and V is TRBV6-5; possible D gene TRBD1, 6 bases. This CDR3 comprises 13 residues. V lost 6 bases and J lost 2, with 11 bases in between. Germline V gene lookup returns CDR1 MNHEY and CDR2 SVGAGI. The CDR3 sequence is CASRGDNTYEQYF. Here the CDR3 DNA reads TGTGCCAGCAGAGGGGACAATACCTACGAGCAGTACTTC.

The V gene is TRBV9, the J gene TRBJ2-2; the match to TRBD2 covers 9 bases. J gave up 5 bases and V 3 bases, and 8 bases lay outside the gene matches. The germline V gene has CDR1 SGDLS and CDR2 YYNGEE. This CDR3 comprises 16 residues. This CDR3 is CASSEGASGKTGELFF. The CDR3, as DNA: TGTGCCAGCAGCGAGGGGGCTAGCGGGAAAACCGGGGAGCTGTTTTTT.

The V and J genes are TRBV5-8 and TRBJ1-1; D might be TRBD1 (6 bases). With 9 bases removed from V and 0 bases from J, the gap between germline ends came to 15 bases. CDR3 length: 14 amino acids. CDR1 is SGHTS, CDR2 YDEGEE, per germline. The CDR3 sequence: CATGQRFMNTEAFF. The CDR3, as DNA: TGTGCCACCGGACAGAGATTCATGAACACTGAAGCTTTCTTT.

As DNA, the CDR3 is TGTGCCAGCAGCCCCAACCCGCAGGGGCAAGAGACCCAGTACTTC. Protein: CASSPNPQGQETQYF. The gene calls are TRBV7-8 and TRBJ2-5; the D gene is possibly TRBD1 (6 bases). The CDR3 length is 15 residues. V was clipped by 5 bases and J by 2 bases, with 15 bases between them. In germline, CDR1 is SGHVS, CDR2 FQNEAQ. The full variable domain, its missing parts supplied by reference TRBV7-8 and TRBJ2-5, is GAGVSQSPRYKVAKRGQDVALRCDPISGHVSLFWYQQALGQGPEFLTYFQNEAQLDKSGLPSDRFFAERPEGSVSTLKIQRTQQEDSAVYLCASSPNPQGQETQYFGPGTRLLVL.

The chain combines TRBV6-1 with TRBJ1-1, with D hard to call. Germline-derived CDR1 and CDR2 are MNHNS and SASEGT. V lost 7 bases and J 1 base, leaving 13 bases between the germline ends. The CDR3 extends over 14 amino acids. CDR3 region: CASIGPGWNTEAFF. The CDR3 nucleotides are TGTGCCAGCATAGGCCCGGGATGGAACACTGAAGCTTTCTTT.

The genes are TRBV5-1 and TRBJ1-1; unclear D gene. V gave up 2 bases and J gave up 3 bases, with 11 bases separating them. CDR1 and CDR2 from the germline V gene are SGHRS and YFSETQ. The CDR3 runs to 14 residues. The CDR3 spells CASSFGGLDTEAFF. DNA for the CDR3: TGCGCCAGCAGCTTCGGTGGACTCGACACTGAAGCTTTCTTT.

The rearrangement uses TRBV7-9 and TRBJ1-2, with D perhaps matching TRBD1 (6 bases). Trimming removed 5 bases at V and 2 bases at J, with 9 bases between. The CDR3 has 13 residues. CDR1 SEHNR and CDR2 FQNEAQ come from the germline V gene (reference sequence). As DNA, the CDR3 is TGTGCCAGCAGCCGCGGACAGAACTATGGCTACACCTTC. This sequence encodes CASSRGQNYGYTF.

The gene calls are TRBV2 and TRBJ1-2; perhaps TRBD1 as D (5 bases). The ends were cut back, 7 bases at V and 6 bases at J, with 9 bases in the middle. The germline V gene encodes CDR1 SNHLY and CDR2 FYNNEI. The CDR3 has 11 amino acids. The CDR3 protein is CASNARDGYTF. Written as DNA, the CDR3 is TGTGCCAGCAACGCCAGGGATGGCTACACCTTC.

This chain's CDR3 is CASSLWRDSYEQYF. The CDR3 DNA is TGTGCCAGCAGCTTATGGCGGGACTCCTACGAGCAGTACTTC. The V gene is TRBV11-2, the J gene TRBJ2-5, with a possible D match to TRBD2 (6 bases). Judging by the DNA end, TRBJ2-7 fits better; the J call may be wrong. CDR3 length equals 14 residues. CDR1 SGHAT and CDR2 FQNNGV come from the germline V gene.

For the CDR3, the DNA is TGTGCCAGCAGCTCACGACTAGCGGGAGGGCTTGGCGATGAGCAGTTCTTC. Its translation: CASSSRLAGGLGDEQFF. The genes are TRBV11-2 and TRBJ2-1, with 14 bases lining up with TRBD2. V was clipped by 4 bases and J by 8 bases; unmatched bases: 10. The length of the CDR3 is 17 residues. The V gene's germline CDR1 is SGHAT and CDR2 FQNNGV. Full variable domain (rest looked up from reference TRBV11-2 and TRBJ2-1): EAGVAQSPRYKIIEKRQSVAFWCNPISGHATLYWYQQILGQGPKLLIQFQNNGVVDDSQLPKDRFSAERLKGVDSTLKIQPAKLEDSAVYLCASSSRLAGGLGDEQFFGPGTRLTVL.

V usage is TRBV5-6 and J usage is TRBJ1-2; a possible D gene is TRBD1 (5 bases). Germline loops: CDR1 SGHDT, CDR2 YYEEEE. With 4 bases removed from V and 2 bases from J, the gap between germline ends came to 12 bases. CDR3 length: 14 amino acids. CDR3: CASSPRTQNYGYTF. In DNA, the CDR3 is TGTGCCAGCAGCCCGAGGACACAGAACTATGGCTACACCTTC.

V usage is TRBV18 and J usage is TRBJ1-4; D is unresolved. The V gene's germline CDR1 is KGHSH and CDR2 LQKENI. The CDR3 is made up of 17 amino acids. Trimming pared 0 bases from V and 6 bases from J, leaving 17 bases between. The CDR3, as DNA: TGTGCCAGCTCACCACCAGATATCGGACCGCCGGATGAAAAACTGTTTTTT. This sequence encodes CASSPPDIGPPDEKLFF.

The table lists this clone with a few counts. This chain uses TRBV6-6 with TRBJ1-5; the D gene is possibly TRBD1 (5 bases). The CDR3 runs 14 residues. The germline V gene has CDR1 MNHNY and CDR2 SVGAGI (reference sequence). The V gene lost 8 bases and the J gene lost 0 bases, with 11 bases spanning the gap. CDR3 loop: CASWGESSNQPQHF. The CDR3 region has the DNA TGTGCCAGCTGGGGGGAATCTAGCAATCAGCCCCAGCATTTT.

The rearrangement links TRBV7-2 to TRBJ1-4; 8 nucleotides match TRBD1. Germline assignment: CDR1 SGHTA and CDR2 FQGNSA. With V trimmed by 5 bases and J by 8 bases, 4 bases remained unmatched. This CDR3 comprises 13 residues. The CDR3 protein is CASSPGGHEKLFF. For the CDR3, the DNA is TGTGCCAGCAGCCCAGGGGGCCACGAAAAACTGTTTTTT.

The chain is built from TRBV14 and TRBJ2-1, with 7 positions matching TRBD2. Germline CDR1 reads SGHDN; CDR2 reads FVKESK. CDR3 size: 17 residues. Trimming took 0 bases from V and 8 from J; bases not matched to a gene: 13. The CDR3 region has the DNA TGTGCCAGCAGCCAAGAATGGGGGGGGTTTACGAAGGATGAGCAGTTCTTC. This gives the protein CASSQEWGGFTKDEQFF.

The chain couples TRBV6-1 to TRBJ1-4; TRBD1 matches at 9 bases. CDR3 length equals 15 residues. CDR1 is MNHNS and CDR2 is SASEGT in the germline V gene. Unmatched junction bases numbered 1, after V lost 3 bases and J lost 2 bases. The CDR3 sequence: CASSDTGGTNEKLFF. For the CDR3, the DNA is TGTGCCAGCAGTGACACAGGGGGCACTAATGAAAAACTGTTTTTT.

The rearrangement joins TRBV5-4 to TRBJ2-6; 9 bases line up with TRBD1. Germline V CDR1 and CDR2: SGHNT, YYREEE (reference sequence). V gave up 3 bases and J gave up 3 bases; unmatched junction bases: 7. There are 17 residues in the CDR3. CDR3 in amino acids: CASSSRQGEGGANVLTF. CDR3 sequence (DNA): TGTGCCAGCAGCTCCCGACAGGGGGAGGGTGGGGCCAACGTCCTGACTTTC.

This clone has a handful of counts. The CDR3 spells CASSVGTGGQPQHF. CDR3 DNA: TGTGCCAGCAGCGTAGGGACAGGGGGCCAGCCCCAGCATTTT. The gene calls are TRBV9 and TRBJ1-5; 11 bases line up with TRBD1. The length of the CDR3 is 14 residues. Germline V gives CDR1 SGDLS, CDR2 YYNGEE. The ends lost 0 bases at V and 7 bases at J; junction bases unmatched: 0.